One TCR beta chain is described in this entry. V gave up 4 bases and J gave up 6 bases, with 17 bases separating them. The CDR3 runs 14 residues. CDR1 is SGDLS, CDR2 YYNGEE, per germline. This specimen belongs to a study of chemoradiotherapy in HPV16-positive cancers. Only in-frame clones appear in the TCRdb table, and some are missing; sequencing was by immunoSEQ multiplex PCR. The repertoire includes roughly 7,400 clones, around two thirds of them detected once, and roughly 16% sits in the top ten. The chain recombines TRBV9 with TRBJ2-7; D is unresolved. The sequence was obtained from a human donor with HPV-associated anogenital cancer. This sample comprised tumor tissue, obtained from a patient who underwent chemoradiotherapy. The chain's CDR3 is CASSPRRVPLEQYF. The CDR3 nucleotides read TGTGCCAGCAGCCCACGACGGGTACCCCTCGAGCAGTACTTC.